This is a list of T cell receptor beta chains from one sample in a study of cytomegalovirus exposure and HLA in healthy donors. The repertoire was sequenced with immunoSEQ multiplex PCR; TCRdb's copy has only in-frame clones and lacks some. This table has approximately 130,000 clones, approximately 9% appearing once. Sequencing input: PBMCs. Every receptor here comes from a woman aged 40 to 50 in good health and CMV-seropositive. The CDR3 runs from the conserved cysteine through the conserved F or W. The D gene is left open where the match is weak. For some rows the clone size is stated as once, few or many, or as a class when expanded; others skip it.

J gene | D gene | clone size | V gene | CDR3 DNA | CDR3 protein
TRBJ1-1 | NA | NA | TRBV18 | TGTGCCAGCTCACCACCGGGGGCGCTGAACACTGAAGCTTTCTTT | CASSPPGALNTEAFF
TRBJ2-7 | NA | few | TRBV5-1 | TGCGCCAGCAGCCTGAACCAGGTCACCTACGAGCAGTACTTC | CASSLNQVTYEQYF
TRBJ2-2 | NA | NA | TRBV19 | TGTGCCAGTAAACAGGGCGCGAACACCGGGGAGCTGTTTTTT | CASKQGANTGELFF
TRBJ1-1 | TRBD1 | few | TRBV11-1 | TGTGCCAGCAGCCCCCAGGGGGGAAACACTGAAGCTTTCTTT | CASSPQGGNTEAFF
TRBJ1-2 | NA | NA | TRBV6-5 | TGTGCCACATACCAGGGGCTCGGCTATGGCTACACCTTC | CATYQGLGYGYTF
TRBJ1-2 | TRBD1 | NA | TRBV4-1 | TGCGCCAGCAAGGGGACAGGCCGCCTAGGGGAAGGCGGCTACACCTTC | CASKGTGRLGEGGYTF
TRBJ2-4 | NA | few | TRBV19 | TGTGCCAGTAGTATCGAGCACATTCAGTACTTC | CASSIEHIQYF
TRBJ2-2 | NA | NA | TRBV18 | TGTGCCAGCTCACCGTACTCGAACACCGGGGAGCTGTTTTTT | CASSPYSNTGELFF
TRBJ1-2 | NA | NA | TRBV18 | TGTGCCAGCTCGTCACGGGGAGATGGCTACACCTTC | CASSSRGDGYTF
TRBJ1-1 | NA | NA | TRBV2 | TGTGCCAGCAGTGAAAGGGGCTTGAACACTGAAGCTTTCTTT | CASSERGLNTEAFF
TRBJ2-1 | TRBD2 | NA | TRBV7-9 | TGTGCCAGCAGCTTACGAAGCGGGGGGGCTAACAATGAGCAGTTCTTC | CASSLRSGGANNEQFF
TRBJ2-3 | TRBD2 | NA | TRBV12-5 | TGTGCTAGTGGCCTCGGGACTAGCGGGGCCGATACGCAGTATTTT | CASGLGTSGADTQYF
TRBJ1-2 | TRBD1 | NA | TRBV5-5 | TGTGCCAGCAGCCGAGAGACAGGGAACTATGGCTACACCTTC | CASSRETGNYGYTF
TRBJ2-2 | TRBD1 | NA | TRBV27 | TGTGCCAGCAGGTCCGCCGGGACCCAGGGGGTCACCGGGGAGCTGTTTTTT | CASRSAGTQGVTGELFF
TRBJ2-5 | NA | NA | TRBV15 | TGTGCCACCAGCAGAGATCCTAGCTCTGAGACCCAGTACTTC | CATSRDPSSETQYF
TRBJ2-7 | TRBD1 | NA | TRBV5-1 | TGCGCCAGCAGCTTGGCACAGGGGGGCTACGAGCAGTACTTC | CASSLAQGGYEQYF
TRBJ2-1 | TRBD2 | NA | TRBV4-3 | TGCGCCAGCAGCCAAGGACTAGCGTGGGGTGAGCAGTTCTTC | CASSQGLAWGEQFF
TRBJ1-2 | TRBD1 | NA | TRBV5-1 | TGCGCCAGCAGCCCGACAGGGGATTATGGCTACACCTTC | CASSPTGDYGYTF
TRBJ1-5 | NA | NA | TRBV6-5 | TGTGCCAGCAGTTACAGAGGACAGCATCAGCCCCAGCATTTT | CASSYRGQHQPQHF
TRBJ1-1 | NA | few | TRBV19 | TGTGCCAGTAGTATTGCAGTGAACACTGAAGCTTTCTTT | CASSIAVNTEAFF
TRBJ2-3 | NA | NA | TRBV11-2 | TGTGCCAGCACCCTCACAGATACGCAGTATTTT | CASTLTDTQYF
TRBJ2-2 | TRBD2 | NA | TRBV7-2 | TGTGCCAGCAGCTCGGGACTAGCGGGGGGCACCGGGGAGCTGTTTTTT | CASSSGLAGGTGELFF
TRBJ1-1 | NA | few | TRBV7-8 | TGTGCCAGCAGCTTCAGGACTGAAGCTTTCTTT | CASSFRTEAFF